Listed below are T cell receptor beta chains from one sample, sequenced in a study of a mutant IDH1 vaccine in newly diagnosed glioma. Generated by immunoSEQ multiplex PCR, the TCRdb table keeps only in-frame clones and is missing some. The sample has tens of thousands of clones, under 85% seen once. These TCRs' antigens remain unknown. Sequencing was performed on PBMCs, taken from a glioma patient whose treatment included an IDH1 peptide vaccine. The receptor set was obtained from a man between 25 and 39 years old with glioma. Both conserved end residues are part of each CDR3. Fields, in order: CDR3 protein, CDR3 DNA, D gene, J gene, clone size, V gene. A D gene is named only where the DNA matches it firmly. The size field is filled for only some rows; it gives once, few, many or a size class.

CASSLQEGNLYEQYF,TGCGCCAGCAGCTTGCAGGAAGGAAATCTTTACGAGCAGTACTTC,.,TRBJ2-7,.,TRBV5-1
CASSRQGIENTEAFF,TGTGCCAGCAGTCGACAGGGAATCGAGAACACTGAAGCTTTCTTT,TRBD1,TRBJ1-1,.,TRBV28
CASTDSGAPSDTQYF,TGTGCCAGCACCGATAGCGGGGCGCCTTCAGATACGCAGTATTTT,TRBD2,TRBJ2-3,.,TRBV7-9
CASSFLVGGNRGLENTIYF,TGTGCCAGCAGCTTTCTGGTAGGCGGAAACCGAGGACTGGAAAACACCATATATTTT,.,TRBJ1-3,.,TRBV5-6
CASSDRRGFVEAFF,TGTGCCAGTAGCGACCGACGGGGCTTTGTTGAAGCTTTCTTT,.,TRBJ1-1,few,TRBV19
CASSLEGQPQHF,TGTGCCAGCAGCTTAGAAGGTCAGCCCCAGCATTTT,.,TRBJ1-5,.,TRBV11-2
CASSSAGQGTGRAFF,TGTGCCAGCAGCTCCGCGGGACAGGGTACAGGCAGGGCTTTCTTT,TRBD1,TRBJ1-1,few,TRBV5-4
CASSQAVRLRGYTF,TGTGCCAGCAGCCAAGCCGTCCGTCTACGAGGCTACACCTTC,.,TRBJ1-2,.,TRBV14
CASSYRESNQPQHF,TGTGCCAGCAGTTACAGGGAAAGCAATCAGCCCCAGCATTTT,.,TRBJ1-5,.,TRBV6-6
CASSLQPENTEAFF,TGTGCCAGCAGCTTACAACCTGAGAACACTGAAGCTTTCTTT,.,TRBJ1-1,few,TRBV7-6
CASSELSGRNSPLHF,TGTGCCAGCAGTGAGCTATCCGGGCGAAATTCACCCCTCCACTTT,.,TRBJ1-6,few,TRBV6-1
CASKTRGGNTIYF,TGTGCCAGCAAAACTCGGGGGGGAAACACCATATATTTT,.,TRBJ1-3,.,TRBV7-6
CASSLFDRRINEQYF,TGCGCCAGCAGCCTTTTTGACAGGAGGATAAACGAGCAGTACTTC,.,TRBJ2-7,.,TRBV4-1
CASGGSRGGAETQYF,TGTGCCAGCGGAGGTTCCAGGGGGGGTGCAGAGACCCAGTACTTC,.,TRBJ2-5,.,TRBV9
CASSSTAGGTNEKLFF,TGTGCCAGCAGCTCAACGGCGGGGGGAACTAATGAAAAACTGTTTTTT,.,TRBJ1-4,.,TRBV9
CASSPWDRPNYGYTF,TGTGCCAGCAGTCCATGGGACAGGCCTAACTATGGCTACACCTTC,TRBD1,TRBJ1-2,.,TRBV28
CASGLAGGRSTDTQYF,TGTGCCAGCGGGCTAGCGGGGGGGCGGAGCACAGATACGCAGTATTTT,TRBD2,TRBJ2-3,.,TRBV6-6